A single sample is the source of the 15 T cell receptor beta chains below, sequenced in a study of T cells expressing NK-cell markers. TCRdb reprocessed the 5' RACE reads; each CDR3 protein has one entry and no DNA is given. The listing records a few hundred thousand distinct CDR3 sequences. Sequenced: blood T cells: a sorted CD56 or NKG2C T cell subset, CD4+ or CD8+ T cells, or bulk PBMC T cells (not recorded which). Source of these receptors: a man aged 18-75 years in good health.

The rearrangement uses TRBV29-1 and TRBJ2-1; TCRdb picks TRBD1, but there is no DNA to check that call. Germline CDR1 is SQVTM and CDR2 is ANQGSEA. The CDR3 spans 13 residues. The CDR3 loop reads CSVGTRTPNEQFF.

V and J are TRBV7-9 and TRBJ2-3; TCRdb reports TRBD1, a call that lacks DNA to check it against. The germline V gene encodes CDR1 SEHNR and CDR2 FQNEAQ (reference sequence). CDR3 length: 17 residues. CDR3 in amino acids: CASSSTPMNPSTDTQYF.

V and J are TRBV11-2 and TRBJ2-5; TCRdb designates TRBD1, a call that cannot be tested without DNA. CDR3 length: 14 amino acids. Germline-derived CDR1 and CDR2 are SGHAT and FQNNGV. This chain's CDR3 is CASSFAGPGETQYF. The full variable domain, in which reference TRBV11-2 and TRBJ2-5 provide the parts outside the CDR3, is EAGVAQSPRYKIIEKRQSVAFWCNPISGHATLYWYQQILGQGPKLLIQFQNNGVVDDSQLPKDRFSAERLKGVDSTLKIQPAKLEDSAVYLCASSFAGPGETQYFGPGTRLLVL.

This rearrangement joins TRBV6-5 to TRBJ2-6; TCRdb returns TRBD1, unconfirmable since there is no DNA. The CDR3 loop spans 17 amino acids. In germline, CDR1 is MNHEY, CDR2 SVGAGI. The CDR3 is CASSYGGGSSGANVLTF.

This sequence joins TRBV28 and TRBJ2-1; TCRdb's D gene call, TRBD2, goes unchecked for lack of DNA. Per the germline V gene, CDR1 is MDHEN and CDR2 is SYDVKM. The CDR3 totals 16 residues. The CDR3 protein is CASSALLAGLGNEQFF.

The chain combines TRBV4-2 with TRBJ2-1; there is no DNA to check the TCRdb D call of TRBD1. In germline, CDR1 is LGHNA, CDR2 YNFKEQ. The CDR3 consists of 15 residues. Here the CDR3 reads CASSEDRFSYNEQFF.

V usage is TRBV18 and J usage is TRBJ2-5; the D gene TCRdb calls, TRBD1, cannot be checked with no DNA. In germline, CDR1 is KGHSH, CDR2 LQKENI. This CDR3 is 14 amino acids long. CDR3 loop: CASSFDRGRMTQYF. Full variable domain (missing parts from reference TRBV18 and TRBJ2-5): NAGVMQNPRHLVRRRGQEARLRCSPMKGHSHVYWYRQLPEEGLKFMVYLQKENIIDESGMPKERFSAEFPKEGPSILRIQQVVRGDSAAYFCASSFDRGRMTQYFGPGTRLLVL.

The rearrangement joins TRBV18 to TRBJ2-3; without DNA, the TCRdb call of TRBD2 cannot be checked. The CDR3 is 16 residues long. Germline V gene data show CDR1 as KGHSH and CDR2 as LQKENI. Here the CDR3 reads CASSPVSGLATDTQYF.

The chain carries TRBV2 and TRBJ2-7; with no DNA, the TCRdb D assignment of TRBD2 cannot be verified. Germline V gene lookup returns CDR1 SNHLY and CDR2 FYNNEI. This CDR3 is built from 14 residues. CDR3 protein: CASGGGHHSYEQYF. The full variable domain, rest sourced from reference TRBV2 and TRBJ2-7, is EPEVTQTPSHQVTQMGQEVILRCVPISNHLYFYWYRQILGQKVEFLVSFYNNEISEKSEIFDDQFSVERPDGSNFTLKIRSTKLEDSAMYFCASGGGHHSYEQYFGPGTRLTVT.

This CDR3 is CASSPLSSRRGGPTITDTQYF. The chain links TRBV18 to TRBJ2-3; the D call of TRBD2 rests on TCRdb alone, since no DNA is present to check it. The CDR3 is 21 residues long. Germline assignment: CDR1 KGHSH and CDR2 LQKENI.

The rearrangement links TRBV29-1 to TRBJ1-4. This CDR3 comprises 13 residues. CDR1 is SQVTM, CDR2 ANQGSEA, per germline. The CDR3 loop is CSGRGYGNEKLFF.

V usage is TRBV3-1 and J usage is TRBJ1-1; with no DNA, the TCRdb D assignment of TRBD1 cannot be verified. The germline V gene encodes CDR1 LGHDT and CDR2 YNNKEL (reference sequence). CDR3 size: 15 residues. This chain's CDR3 is CASSPSVQELGEAFF.

The V call is TRBV5-1, the J call TRBJ1-3; TCRdb names TRBD1, which stays unverified in the absence of DNA. This CDR3 comprises 15 residues. CDR1 is SGHRS and CDR2 is YFSETQ in the germline V gene. The CDR3 sequence is CASSLGQGGGNTIYF. The complete variable domain, with remaining parts taken from reference TRBV5-1 and TRBJ1-3, reads KAGVTQTPRYLIKTRGQQVTLSCSPISGHRSVSWYQQTPGQGLQFLFEYFSETQRNKGNFPGRFSGRQFSNSRSEMNVSTLELGDSALYLCASSLGQGGGNTIYFGEGSWLTVV.

The chain couples TRBV6-1 to TRBJ1-1; as DNA is missing, the TRBD1 call by TCRdb cannot be tested. Germline V gene lookup returns CDR1 MNHNS and CDR2 SASEGT. The CDR3 covers 13 residues. The CDR3 loop is CASSGKAGGKAFF.

The rearrangement joins TRBV12-3 or TRBV12-4 to TRBJ1-6; TCRdb names TRBD1, which stays unverified in the absence of DNA. The CDR3 is made up of 14 amino acids. CDR3 sequence: CASSFAWGDSPLHF.